The present entry profiles one TCR beta chain with its context. The authors prepared the TCRbeta library with unique molecular identifiers. From the PCR reads, TCRdb called clonotypes with MiXCR, one entry per CDR3 protein. The sample has just under 350,000 distinct CDR3 sequences, about 17% seen once. Germline CDR1 and CDR2: SQVTM and ANQGSEA. V lost 1 base and J lost 5, with 8 bases in between. The CDR3 has 12 amino acids. The data stem from a study of T-cell reconstitution after alpha-beta-depleted transplantation in children. Here the sequenced sample was PBMCs, mostly from graft donor cells, taken 360 days after TCRalphabeta/CD19-depleted stem cell transplant. The TCR originated in a male patient under 10 years old who had a stem cell transplant for acute lymphoblastic leukemia, so the T cells may come from the graft donor. This chain connects TRBV29-1 to TRBJ1-2; D not certain. The CDR3 sequence: CSVEATEYGYTF. CDR3 DNA: TGCAGCGTTGAAGCGACCGAATATGGCTACACCTTC.